What follows are 31 T cell receptor beta chains derived from one specimen sequenced in a study of T cells in Graves' hyperthyroidism and ophthalmopathy. Amplified TCR beta CDR3 regions derived from RNA transcripts. A set of HTBI primers served as the primers for a first-round RT-PCR of the TCR CDR3. TCRdb passed the multiplex PCR reads through MiXCR, listing each CDR3 protein once. The sample yields fewer than 300,000 distinct CDR3 sequences, roughly 15% seen once. The material sequenced was blood. These receptors originate from a woman in her fifties or sixties with Graves' hyperthyroidism that later progressed to Graves' ophthalmopathy.

This clonotype appeared a few times. V gene TRBV25-1 combines with J gene TRBJ2-1, with D possibly TRBD2 on 5 matching bases. Trimming shortened V by 8 bases and J by 9 bases, and 11 bases separated the two germline ends. The CDR3 is 11 amino acids. Germline CDR1 reads MGHDK; CDR2 reads SYGVNS. The chain's CDR3 is CASAPGVEQFF. The CDR3 DNA is TGTGCCAGCGCCCCCGGGGTTGAGCAGTTCTTC.

This clonotype has a count of ten or more. The rearrangement joins TRBV18 to TRBJ2-3; D not certain. Trimming stripped 3 bases from V and 0 bases from J, with 10 bases between. The CDR3 length is 15 residues. CDR1 is KGHSH and CDR2 is LQKENI in the germline V gene. For the CDR3, the DNA is TGTGCCAGCTCACCGTTGTTGGGCAGCACAGATACGCAGTATTTT. Encoded protein: CASSPLLGSTDTQYF.

This clonotype was detected many times. V gene TRBV29-1 combines with J gene TRBJ2-2; 9 bases match TRBD2. CDR1 and CDR2 from the germline V gene are SQVTM and ANQGSEA. With 0 bases clipped from V and 4 bases from J, the junction kept 6 bases outside the gene matches. The CDR3 runs 16 residues. The DNA for the CDR3 is TGCAGCGTTGAAGAAGGCGGGAGGGCCTGCACCGGGGAGCTGTTTTTT. Protein: CSVEEGGRACTGELFF.

This chain connects TRBV6-1 to TRBJ1-1; 8 nucleotides match TRBD1. J was trimmed by 3 bases and V by 7 bases; bases with no gene match: 1. Germline lookup yields CDR1 MNHNS and CDR2 SASEGT. This CDR3 contains 12 residues. This CDR3 reads CASKDRDTEAFF. DNA for the CDR3: TGTGCCAGCAAGGACAGGGACACTGAAGCTTTCTTT.

This clonotype was seen ten or more times. This sequence joins TRBV7-9 and TRBJ2-7; TRBD1 is a possible D gene (7 bases). Germline CDR1 reads SEHNR; CDR2 reads FQNEAQ (reference sequence). The CDR3 is made up of 15 amino acids. The V and J ends lost 5 bases and 4 bases respectively, with 18 bases between them. The CDR3 loop reads CASSVVRAGGYEQYF. CDR3 bases: TGTGCCAGCAGCGTAGTTCGGGCAGGGGGGTACGAGCAGTACTTC.

The CDR3 DNA reads TGTGCCAGCAGCTTTCAGACAGACAGGGGGCGGAGGGGCTACACCTTC. Translated: CASSFQTDRGRRGYTF. The V gene is TRBV7-9, the J gene TRBJ1-2, with 10 bases lining up with TRBD1. Germline V gives CDR1 SEHNR, CDR2 FQNEAQ (reference sequence). V trimming: 3 bases; J trimming: 8 bases; junction bases outside the gene matches: 12. The CDR3 length is 16 residues.

The chain combines TRBV12-3 or TRBV12-4 with TRBJ2-2; possible D gene TRBD2, 6 bases. Trimming took 9 bases from V and 4 from J, leaving 12 bases between them. This CDR3 contains 13 residues. In DNA form, the CDR3 reads TGTGCCAGTAGGGAGGCGGGCACCGGGGAGCTGTTTTTT. The encoded protein is CASREAGTGELFF.

V gene TRBV5-1 combines with J gene TRBJ2-5; no firm D call. Germline CDR1 and CDR2: SGHRS and YFSETQ. The ends were cut back, 6 bases at V and 1 base at J, with 13 bases in the middle. This CDR3 region has 14 residues. The CDR3 is CASTAPELQETQYF. The CDR3 nucleotides are TGCGCCAGCACGGCCCCCGAACTCCAAGAGACCCAGTACTTC. The entire variable domain, with the rest obtained from reference TRBV5-1 and TRBJ2-5, is as follows: KAGVTQTPRYLIKTRGQQVTLSCSPISGHRSVSWYQQTPGQGLQFLFEYFSETQRNKGNFPGRFSGRQFSNSRSEMNVSTLELGDSALYLCASTAPELQETQYFGPGTRLLVL.

The chain carries TRBV7-9 and TRBJ2-1, with 9 positions matching TRBD1. Germline CDR1 and CDR2: SEHNR and FQNEAQ (reference sequence). The CDR3 consists of 13 residues. Trimming cost V 8 bases and J 9 bases; bases outside gene matches: 8. This CDR3 reads CASGTGWGSEQFF. CDR3 DNA sequence: TGTGCCAGCGGGACAGGGTGGGGAAGTGAGCAGTTCTTC.

This clonotype was detected many times. This chain uses TRBV27 with TRBJ2-3; D may be TRBD1 (5 bases). Germline V gene data show CDR1 as MNHEY and CDR2 as SMNVEV (reference sequence). Trimming cost V 0 bases and J 6 bases, with 10 bases left between them. CDR3 length equals 14 residues. The CDR3: CASSLSIRVDTQYF. In DNA form, the CDR3 reads TGTGCCAGCAGTTTATCGATCAGGGTGGATACGCAGTATTTT.

There are a few counts of this clonotype. The gene calls are TRBV2 and TRBJ1-1; D is perhaps TRBD1 (5 bases). This CDR3 is 12 amino acids long. Trimming pared 7 bases from V and 5 bases from J, leaving 11 bases between. Germline V lookup: CDR1 SNHLY, CDR2 FYNNEI. The CDR3 protein is CASKRRGTEAFF. CDR3 in DNA: TGTGCCAGCAAAAGGAGGGGAACTGAAGCTTTCTTT.

This clonotype was seen repeatedly, ten times or more. The rearrangement uses TRBV7-2 and TRBJ2-5; 7 nucleotides match TRBD1. Trimming took 0 bases from V and 4 from J; bases not matched to a gene: 5. From germline, CDR1 is SGHTA and CDR2 FQGNSA. This CDR3 is built from 15 residues. The CDR3 sequence: CASSLALTGRETQYF. CDR3 nucleotide sequence: TGTGCCAGCAGCTTAGCGTTGACAGGGAGAGAGACCCAGTACTTC.

The rearrangement uses TRBV19 and TRBJ2-7, with TRBD1 identical over 11 bases. CDR3 length: 13 amino acids. The trim removed 6 bases at V and 7 bases at J, leaving 5 bases unmatched. CDR1 and CDR2 (germline): LNHDA, SQIVND (reference sequence). CDR3 sequence: CASSGQGAREQYF. CDR3 bases: TGTGCCAGTAGCGGACAGGGGGCGAGGGAGCAGTACTTC.

This clonotype appeared many times. This chain connects TRBV20-1 to TRBJ1-5; weak D call: TRBD1 (6 bases). V was cut by 0 bases and J by 4 bases, with 16 bases left in between. The CDR3 contains 16 residues. The V gene's germline CDR1 is DFQATT and CDR2 SNEGSKA (reference sequence). The CDR3 is CSARDGGGAQNQPQHF. The DNA of the CDR3 is TGCAGTGCTAGAGATGGGGGGGGGGCGCAGAATCAGCCCCAGCATTTT.

There are many counts of this clonotype. The chain links TRBV6-1 to TRBJ1-6; TRBD1 matches at 7 bases. CDR3 length: 14 residues. The germline gives CDR1 MNHNS, CDR2 SASEGT. The trim removed 8 bases at V and 9 bases at J, leaving 10 bases unmatched. CDR3 loop: CASRFRGVGSPLHF. CDR3 DNA sequence: TGTGCCAGCCGGTTCAGGGGGGTAGGTTCACCCCTCCACTTT.

The CDR3 coding sequence is TGTGCCAGCAGCGTCTTCACTAGCTCCGGGAGCGTAGATACGCAGTATTTT. It specifies CASSVFTSSGSVDTQYF. This chain connects TRBV9 to TRBJ2-3, with a possible D match to TRBD2 (6 bases). V was pared by 2 bases and J by 5 bases, with 21 bases between. Germline assignment: CDR1 SGDLS and CDR2 YYNGEE. The CDR3 consists of 17 residues.

This rearrangement joins TRBV5-1 to TRBJ1-4, with 8 bases that match TRBD1. The germline gives CDR1 SGHRS, CDR2 YFSETQ. With V trimmed by 1 base and J by 0 bases, 2 bases remained unmatched. The length of the CDR3 is 16 residues. This chain's CDR3 is CASSLTGGTTNEKLFF. The CDR3 DNA sequence: TGCGCCAGCAGCTTGACAGGGGGAACAACTAATGAAAAACTGTTTTTT.

This clonotype was picked up many times. The chain links TRBV2 to TRBJ1-1; D gene unclear. The V end was cut by 7 bases, the J end by 11 bases, with 17 bases between. CDR1 and CDR2 (germline): SNHLY, FYNNEI. The CDR3 is 12 amino acids. The CDR3 DNA is TGTGCCAGCACAAACAGAGACACTGCGGCTTTCTTT. Translating gives CASTNRDTAAFF.

The chain carries TRBV30 and TRBJ2-1; 11 nucleotides agree with TRBD2. V lost 5 bases and J lost 0; bases outside the gene matches: 6. This CDR3 spans 16 amino acids. The V gene's germline CDR1 is GTSNPN and CDR2 SVGIG (reference sequence). The CDR3 sequence is CAWSSGRTSSYNEQFF. The CDR3 DNA is TGTGCCTGGTCTAGCGGGAGGACCAGCTCCTACAATGAGCAGTTCTTC.

This clonotype has a count of ten or more. The chain couples TRBV2 to TRBJ1-3, with 7 bases lining up with TRBD1. With 5 bases clipped from V and 0 bases from J, the junction kept 16 bases outside the gene matches. The CDR3 covers 19 residues. Germline loops: CDR1 SNHLY, CDR2 FYNNEI. The CDR3 sequence: CASSSAPGQAFFSGNTIYF. CDR3 coding DNA: TGTGCCAGCAGTTCCGCTCCCGGACAGGCGTTTTTCTCTGGAAACACCATATATTTT.

Details on this clonotype: This clone may be a read error of a much larger clone one base away. Here the CDR3 reads CASSPGEYGYTF. CDR3 nucleotides: TGTGCCAGCAGTCCGGGGGAATATGGCTACACCTTC. The rearrangement uses TRBV6-1 and TRBJ1-2; D is perhaps TRBD1 (5 bases). The length of the CDR3 is 12 residues. The V gene's germline CDR1 is MNHNS and CDR2 SASEGT. The V and J ends lost 5 bases and 5 bases respectively, with 9 bases between them.

V usage is TRBV10-3 and J usage is TRBJ1-5; possible D gene TRBD1, 6 bases. In germline, CDR1 is ENHRY, CDR2 SYGVKD. Trimming cost V 2 bases and J 4 bases, with 9 bases left between them. The CDR3 runs 14 residues. For the CDR3, the DNA is TGTGCCATCAGTGAGGAAACAGGGAATCAGCCCCAGCATTTT. It codes for CAISEETGNQPQHF.

This clonotype was observed at least ten times. The chain carries TRBV28 and TRBJ2-7, with 7 bases that match TRBD2. CDR1 MDHEN and CDR2 SYDVKM come from the germline V gene. The CDR3 totals 15 residues. V gave up 5 bases and J gave up 0 bases; unmatched junction bases: 7. The CDR3 DNA reads as TGTGCCAGCAGTGTCCCCCTAGCGGTCTCCTACGAGCAGTACTTC. Amino acids: CASSVPLAVSYEQYF.

This clonotype was counted many times. This CDR3 is CASSHHGTSDNEQFF. The CDR3 nucleotides are TGTGCCAGCAGCCATCACGGGACTAGCGATAATGAGCAGTTCTTC. The V call is TRBV3-1, the J call TRBJ2-1, with 10 bases matching TRBD2. V dropped 3 bases and J dropped 7; count of bases not matched to a gene: 6. CDR1 LGHDT and CDR2 YNNKEL come from the germline V gene (reference sequence). The CDR3 extends over 15 amino acids.

This clonotype was detected ten times or more. This chain uses TRBV13 with TRBJ2-1, with D perhaps given as TRBD1 or TRBD2 (5 bases each). Germline CDR1 PRHDT, CDR2 FYEKMQ (reference sequence). The V and J ends lost 4 bases and 0 bases respectively, with 13 bases between them. The CDR3 loop spans 16 amino acids. The CDR3 region is CASSSTGASSYNEQFF. The CDR3 DNA follows: TGTGCCAGCAGCTCTACCGGGGCGAGCTCCTACAATGAGCAGTTCTTC. Drawing the rest from reference TRBV13 and TRBJ2-1, the complete variable domain is AAGVIQSPRHLIKEKRETATLKCYPIPRHDTVYWYQQGPGQDPQFLISFYEKMQSDKGSIPDRFSAQQFSDYHSELNMSSLELGDSALYFCASSSTGASSYNEQFFGPGTRLTVL.

This clonotype turned up a few times. CDR3 nucleotides: TGCAGTGCTAGAGACGCTAGCGATCTCAATGAGCAGTTCTTC. Its translation is CSARDASDLNEQFF. The chain uses TRBV20-1 and TRBJ2-1; maybe TRBD2 (6 bases). There are 14 residues in the CDR3. Between the trimmed V and J ends, which lost 0 bases and 6 bases, there was a span of 12 bases. Germline loops: CDR1 DFQATT, CDR2 SNEGSKA (reference sequence).

Only a few counts were recorded for this clonotype. J is TRBJ2-1 and V is TRBV19, with 9 positions matching TRBD2. J lost 2 bases, V lost 5 bases, and 4 bases had no gene match. Germline V gene data show CDR1 as LNHDA and CDR2 as SQIVND (reference sequence). This CDR3 region has 15 residues. The CDR3 region has the DNA TGTGCCAGTAGTGTGACTAGCGGCCCCTACAATGAGCAGTTCTTC. This encodes CASSVTSGPYNEQFF.

This clonotype was counted at least ten times. The gene calls are TRBV15 and TRBJ2-1, with 9 bases that match TRBD2. V gave up 1 base and J gave up 9 bases; unmatched junction bases: 1. This CDR3 contains 13 residues. CDR1 and CDR2 from the germline V gene are LNHNV and YYDKDF (reference sequence). CDR3 sequence: CATSRGLAVEQFF. In DNA, the CDR3 is TGTGCCACCAGCAGAGGACTAGCGGTTGAGCAGTTCTTC.

This clonotype was counted between two and nine times. The chain uses TRBV7-9 and TRBJ1-1; D gene uncertain. The CDR3 length is 13 residues. V lost 7 bases and J lost 2, with 11 bases in between. Germline V gene data show CDR1 as SEHNR and CDR2 as FQNEAQ (reference sequence). CDR3 sequence reads: CASMNVRNTEAFF. Written as DNA, the CDR3 is TGTGCCAGCATGAACGTTAGAAACACTGAAGCTTTCTTT.

At least ten counts were recorded for this clonotype. The chain combines TRBV6-1 with TRBJ1-2; tentatively, D is TRBD1 (6 bases). The CDR3 spans 14 residues. Germline CDR1 and CDR2: MNHNS and SASEGT. Trimming removed 4 bases from V and 3 bases from J, with 12 bases in between. CDR3 in amino acids: CASSVGPGDYGYTF. Written as DNA, the CDR3 is TGTGCCAGCAGTGTAGGCCCAGGGGACTATGGCTACACCTTC.

Ten or more counts support this clonotype. The CDR3 reads CATSGHSYTEAFF. The CDR3 DNA is TGTGCCACCTCGGGACACTCATACACTGAAGCTTTCTTT. The V gene is TRBV28, the J gene TRBJ1-1, with D tentatively TRBD1 (6 bases). Deletions cut 10 bases from V and 3 bases from J, with 15 bases between. CDR3 length: 13 amino acids. The V gene's germline CDR1 is MDHEN and CDR2 SYDVKM.